The rows below give T cell receptor beta chains drawn from one sample of a study of OX40 agonist ivuxolimab in advanced cancers. This table comes from immunoSEQ multiplex PCR, and its TCRdb copy is limited to in-frame clones, with some not included. The data hold about 20,000 clones, with 78% observed a single time. The sequencing used CD4+ or CD8+ T cells sorted from blood, collected in a trial of the OX40 agonist ivuxolimab. Receptor source: an adult with an advanced solid tumor such as melanoma, head and neck, liver or kidney cancer. The CDR3 runs from the conserved cysteine through the conserved F or W. D genes are given only for firm matches. A clone size is listed for some rows: how often the clone was seen (once, few, many), or a class if it is expanded.

v_gene: TRBV15; d_gene: .; abundance: .; j_gene: TRBJ1-4; CDR3aa: CATSREGQFVGEKLFF; CDR3nt: TGTGCCACCAGCAGAGAAGGGCAGTTTGTTGGTGAAAAACTGTTTTTT
v_gene: TRBV27; d_gene: TRBD2; abundance: .; j_gene: TRBJ2-3; CDR3aa: CASSLTAGGATDTQYF; CDR3nt: TGTGCCAGCAGCCTGACAGCGGGAGGGGCGACAGATACGCAGTATTTT
v_gene: TRBV28; d_gene: TRBD1; abundance: .; j_gene: TRBJ1-1; CDR3aa: CASSLPGTGGAGTEAFF; CDR3nt: TGTGCCAGCAGTCTACCCGGGACAGGGGGCGCTGGGACTGAAGCTTTCTTT
v_gene: TRBV5-4; d_gene: .; abundance: .; j_gene: TRBJ2-7; CDR3aa: CASSLAQRSYEQYF; CDR3nt: TGTGCCAGCAGCTTGGCACAGCGTTCCTACGAGCAGTACTTC
v_gene: TRBV28; d_gene: .; abundance: .; j_gene: TRBJ2-2; CDR3aa: CASHEILYGEKTGELFF; CDR3nt: TGTGCCAGCCACGAGATCCTGTATGGGGAAAAAACCGGGGAGCTGTTTTTT
v_gene: TRBV6-5; d_gene: TRBD1; abundance: .; j_gene: TRBJ2-7; CDR3aa: CASSLSGTATYEQYF; CDR3nt: TGTGCCAGCAGTTTGTCCGGGACAGCTACCTACGAGCAGTACTTC
v_gene: TRBV7-3; d_gene: TRBD2; abundance: .; j_gene: TRBJ2-1; CDR3aa: CASSLAGGLTEQFF; CDR3nt: TGTGCCAGCAGCTTAGCGGGGGGGCTCACTGAGCAGTTCTTC
v_gene: TRBV6-5; d_gene: TRBD2; abundance: .; j_gene: TRBJ2-5; CDR3aa: CASSLGRGNQETQYF; CDR3nt: TGTGCCAGCAGTTTGGGGCGGGGGAACCAAGAGACCCAGTACTTC
v_gene: TRBV7-9; d_gene: .; abundance: .; j_gene: TRBJ2-7; CDR3aa: CASSLIDETEEQYF; CDR3nt: TGTGCCAGCAGCTTAATCGACGAGACAGAAGAGCAGTACTTC
v_gene: TRBV6-4; d_gene: .; abundance: few; j_gene: TRBJ2-4; CDR3aa: CASSENAGEENIQYF; CDR3nt: TGTGCCAGCAGTGAAAACGCAGGGGAGGAAAACATTCAGTACTTC
v_gene: TRBV19; d_gene: TRBD1; abundance: .; j_gene: TRBJ1-1; CDR3aa: CASSLEDRGSAFF; CDR3nt: TGTGCCAGTAGTTTGGAAGACAGGGGTTCAGCTTTCTTT
v_gene: TRBV10-2; d_gene: TRBD1; abundance: .; j_gene: TRBJ2-1; CDR3aa: CASSELSQGLGGEQFF; CDR3nt: TGCGCCAGCAGTGAGTTATCACAGGGGCTGGGCGGTGAGCAGTTCTTC
v_gene: TRBV5-4; d_gene: .; abundance: .; j_gene: TRBJ2-7; CDR3aa: CASSPPLGGGHEQYF; CDR3nt: TGTGCCAGCAGCCCGCCGTTGGGGGGTGGCCACGAGCAGTACTTC
v_gene: TRBV27; d_gene: .; abundance: .; j_gene: TRBJ2-1; CDR3aa: CASSRRGDEQFF; CDR3nt: TGTGCCAGCAGTCGCAGGGGTGATGAGCAGTTCTTC
v_gene: TRBV5-1; d_gene: .; abundance: few; j_gene: TRBJ2-5; CDR3aa: CASMGMGQETQYF; CDR3nt: TGCGCCAGCATGGGTATGGGGCAAGAGACCCAGTACTTC
v_gene: TRBV30; d_gene: .; abundance: .; j_gene: TRBJ2-1; CDR3aa: CAWRQQLDYNEQFF; CDR3nt: TGTGCCTGGAGACAGCAACTAGACTACAATGAGCAGTTCTTC